One and the same sample provided the 9 T cell receptor beta chains below, sequenced in a study of T cell responses to AZD1222 COVID-19 vaccine. TCRdb's table, derived via immunoSEQ multiplex PCR, lists solely in-frame clones and lacks some. The sample contains 150,000 or so clones, roughly 85% of which appear only once. The sequencing here drew on peripheral blood, taken on day 0 of AZD1222 vaccination. These receptors all come from an adult in good health.

The chain is built from TRBV5-6 and TRBJ2-7; the match to TRBD2 covers 8 bases. The CDR3 loop spans 15 amino acids. CDR1 is SGHDT and CDR2 is YYEEEE in the germline V gene. V trimming: 4 bases; J trimming: 2 bases; junction bases outside the gene matches: 8. DNA of the CDR3: TGTGCCAGCAGCGGTAGAGGGCGGGGGGCCTACGAGCAGTACTTC. Amino acids: CASSGRGRGAYEQYF. Supplemented by reference TRBV5-6 and TRBJ2-7, the full variable domain reads DAGVTQSPTHLIKTRGQQVTLRCSPKSGHDTVSWYQQALGQGPQFIFQYYEEEERQRGNFPDRFSGHQFPNYSSELNVNALLLGDSALYLCASSGRGRGAYEQYFGPGTRLTVT.

V is TRBV14 and J is TRBJ2-1, with 7 bases identical to TRBD2. The germline gives CDR1 SGHDN, CDR2 FVKESK. This CDR3 spans 20 amino acids. V gave up 2 bases and J gave up 4 bases; unmatched junction bases: 20. CDR3 loop: CASSQREYWTVNSGYNEQFF. The CDR3 nucleotides are TGTGCCAGCAGCCAACGGGAGTATTGGACCGTTAATAGCGGGTACAATGAGCAGTTCTTC. The full variable domain, in which reference TRBV14 and TRBJ2-1 provide the parts outside the CDR3, is EAGVTQFPSHSVIEKGQTVTLRCDPISGHDNLYWYRRVMGKEIKFLLHFVKESKQDESGMPNNRFLAERTGGTYSTLKVQPAELEDSGVYFCASSQREYWTVNSGYNEQFFGPGTRLTVL.

The rearrangement links TRBV28 to TRBJ2-6; D gene unclear. V gave up 6 bases and J gave up 1 base, with 19 bases separating them. CDR1 MDHEN and CDR2 SYDVKM come from the germline V gene. The CDR3 totals 18 residues. The CDR3 coding sequence is TGTGCCAGCAGCTCGTCCATCCAGCACCTTTCTGGGGCCAACGTCCTGACTTTC. This translates into CASSSSIQHLSGANVLTF.

This chain uses TRBV25-1 with TRBJ2-3, with 10 bases lining up with TRBD2. CDR3 length equals 16 residues. J lost 0 bases, V lost 11 bases, and 11 bases had no gene match. Germline V lookup: CDR1 MGHDK, CDR2 SYGVNS. The CDR3 reads CAASGGGISSTDTQYF. The CDR3 nucleotides are TGTGCCGCCAGCGGGGGGGGGATCTCTAGCACAGATACGCAGTATTTT.

This clone was observed once. The chain combines TRBV30 with TRBJ1-1, with a tentative D call TRBD1 (6 bases). The CDR3 is made up of 13 amino acids. V was clipped by 5 bases and J by 4 bases, with 14 bases between them. The germline gives CDR1 GTSNPN, CDR2 SVGIG (reference sequence). The CDR3 sequence is CAWGTGGFTEAFF. In DNA form, the CDR3 reads TGTGCCTGGGGAACGGGGGGCTTCACTGAAGCTTTCTTT.

This sequence joins TRBV5-1 and TRBJ1-6, with D maybe TRBD1 (5 bases). V was trimmed by 1 base and J by 7 bases, leaving 15 bases between them. CDR1 and CDR2 from the germline V gene are SGHRS and YFSETQ. This CDR3 spans 16 amino acids. In nucleotides, the CDR3 is TGCGCCAGCAGCTTGCAAGGTCCAGGGTTGAATTCACCCCTCCACTTT. Its translation: CASSLQGPGLNSPLHF.

This clone was seen a handful of times. V and J are TRBV19 and TRBJ2-4; no firm D call. The CDR3 covers 15 residues. The V gene lost 10 bases and the J gene lost 8 bases, with 24 bases spanning the gap. Germline V lookup: CDR1 LNHDA, CDR2 SQIVND (reference sequence). In DNA form, the CDR3 reads TGTGCCATTTCCTCACCGGCCCTACAGCTGGACATTCAGTACTTC. Protein sequence: CAISSPALQLDIQYF. Variable domain in full (rest from reference TRBV19 and TRBJ2-4): DGGITQSPKYLFRKEGQNVTLSCEQNLNHDAMYWYRQDPGQGLRLIYYSQIVNDFQKGDIAEGYSVSREKKESFPLTVTSAQKNPTAFYLCAISSPALQLDIQYFGAGTRLSVL.

The chain recombines TRBV1 with TRBJ2-7; TRBD2 is the table's D call, not checked against the DNA. TRBV1 is given as a pseudogene. This CDR3 region has 16 residues. Here the CDR3 DNA reads TGCACCAGCAGCCCGCCCCGGTTGCGGGAGGGCTCCGAGCAGTACTTC. Its translation: CTSSPPRLREGSEQYF.

V gene TRBV30 combines with J gene TRBJ1-5; D is uncertain. CDR3 length: 12 amino acids. The germline V and J ends were trimmed by 3 bases and 4 bases, with 7 bases remaining between them. Germline loops: CDR1 GTSNPN, CDR2 SVGIG (reference sequence). CDR3 amino acids: CAWRAANQPQHF. CDR3 sequence (DNA): TGTGCCTGGAGAGCAGCTAATCAGCCCCAGCATTTT.